The table lists the clone carrying this T cell receptor beta chain with a few counts. Its matching antigen is unknown. This sample is part of a study of T-cell reconstitution after alpha-beta-depleted transplantation in children. Study findings and constraints: The origin of alpha-beta T cells about two months after transplant was reportedly several hundred expanded graft clones.

Preparing the TCRbeta library involved the use of unique molecular identifiers. In TCRdb, the PCR reads were re-called with MiXCR into one record per CDR3 protein. The sample lists some 840,000 distinct CDR3 sequences, 15% to 20% seen once, with approximately 5% in the top ten. This specimen was PBMCs, mostly from graft donor cells, taken 360 days after TCRalphabeta/CD19-depleted stem cell transplant. This clonotype was sampled from a male patient between 5 and 17 years old who had a stem cell transplant for acute lymphoblastic leukemia, so the T cells may come from the graft donor.

Here the CDR3 DNA reads TGCAGCGGTCGACAGCCCTCCTTAGCCAAAAACATTCAGTACTTC. It codes for CSGRQPSLAKNIQYF. This chain links TRBV29-1 with TRBJ2-4; perhaps TRBD1 as D (5 bases). V lost 7 bases and J lost 0, with 16 bases in between. The CDR3 loop spans 15 amino acids. From germline, CDR1 is SQVTM and CDR2 ANQGSEA.